The 10 T cell receptor beta chains below were found in one sample sequenced in a study of post-analysis software for immune sequencing data. These receptors' antigens are unknown. Incorporated into the TCR beta cDNA libraries were unique molecular identifiers, which served to reduce PCR and sequencing biases. Each CDR3 protein is one row after TCRdb ran MiXCR on the PCR reads. The sample lists hundreds of thousands of distinct CDR3 sequences, around 27% seen once, with approximately 0.6% in the top ten. Study-level results: Controls had lower frequencies than patients of four or five TRBV segments, which included TRBV5-6, TRBV5-1 and TRBV20-1.

The specimen was blood. All receptors derive from a girl between 10 and 17 years old with multiple sclerosis.

This clonotype was recorded a few times. The chain is built from TRBV24-1 and TRBJ2-3; D not resolved. Per germline, CDR1 KGHDR and CDR2 SFDVKD. The CDR3 sequence is 14 residues long. The germline V and J ends were trimmed by 1 base and 6 bases, with 10 bases remaining between them. The CDR3 sequence is CATSDLANDDTQYF. The DNA of the CDR3 is TGTGCCACCAGTGATTTAGCCAACGACGATACGCAGTATTTT.

The CDR3 here is CSAARAGPRSETQYF. In DNA, the CDR3 is TGCAGTGCTGCCCGCGCAGGTCCTCGATCGGAGACCCAGTACTTC. The V and J genes are TRBV20-1 and TRBJ2-5; the D is unclear. Germline CDR1 DFQATT, CDR2 SNEGSKA (reference sequence). CDR3 length equals 15 residues. V shed 5 bases and J shed 5 bases, with 21 bases lying between them.

The V gene is TRBV29-1, the J gene TRBJ1-2; tentative D call: TRBD1 (5 bases). Germline V lookup: CDR1 SQVTM, CDR2 ANQGSEA. This CDR3 is 13 amino acids long. V lost 3 bases and J lost 5, with 13 bases in between. The CDR3 loop is CSVEGGKKYGYTF. CDR3 bases: TGCAGCGTTGAGGGGGGGAAGAAGTATGGCTACACCTTC. The variable domain in full, with the rest retrieved from reference TRBV29-1 and TRBJ1-2, is SAVISQKPSRDICQRGTSLTIQCQVDSQVTMMFWYRQQPGQSLTLIATANQGSEATYESGFVIDKFPISRPNLTFSTLTVSNMSPEDSSIYLCSVEGGKKYGYTFGSGTRLTVV.

This clonotype was seen a handful of times. The J gene is TRBJ2-3, the V gene TRBV5-1; D possibly corresponds to TRBD1 (6 bases). CDR1 and CDR2 (germline): SGHRS, YFSETQ. The CDR3 loop spans 15 amino acids. V was shortened by 0 bases and J by 3 bases, with 11 bases between the two germline ends. The CDR3 sequence is CASSLDRVSTDTQYF. The CDR3 bases are TGCGCCAGCAGCTTGGACAGGGTCTCTACAGATACGCAGTATTTT.

This clonotype was seen only a few times. The chain uses TRBV7-2 and TRBJ2-1; TRBD2 is a possible D gene (6 bases). The germline CDR1 and CDR2 sequences are SGHTA and FQGNSA. The CDR3 contains 14 residues. V shed 3 bases and J shed 7 bases, with 13 bases lying between them. The CDR3 protein is CASSFPWDLNEQFF. As DNA, the CDR3 is TGTGCCAGCAGCTTTCCTTGGGACTTAAATGAGCAGTTCTTC.

This clonotype has more than one count but fewer than ten. V usage is TRBV6-1 and J usage is TRBJ1-5; D unresolved. There are 16 residues in the CDR3. The germline gives CDR1 MNHNS, CDR2 SASEGT. The ends were cut back, 1 base at V and 0 bases at J, with 10 bases in the middle. CDR3 sequence (DNA): TGTGCCAGCAGTGAAGTCGGCGGTTATAGCAATCAGCCCCAGCATTTT. This encodes CASSEVGGYSNQPQHF.

This clonotype was counted between two and nine times. The chain has TRBV7-2 and TRBJ2-5; 15 positions agree with TRBD2. The CDR3 loop spans 18 amino acids. Germline CDR1 is SGHTA and CDR2 is FQGNSA. The junction had 9 bases not matched to a gene; V was cut back by 5 bases and J by 2 bases. The CDR3 region has the DNA TGTGCCAGCAGCCTCCGGACTAGCGGGGGGGCTGGACAAGAGACCCAGTACTTC. This gives the protein CASSLRTSGGAGQETQYF.

This clonotype came up a few times. The chain recombines TRBV20-1 with TRBJ2-7; D is possibly TRBD2 (6 bases). V was pared by 4 bases and J by 3 bases, with 22 bases between. The CDR3 runs 16 residues. Germline V gene sequence: CDR1 DFQATT, CDR2 SNEGSKA (reference sequence). The CDR3: CSATTQALSGLYEQYF. The CDR3 region has the DNA TGCAGTGCTACCACCCAAGCCTTATCGGGACTCTACGAGCAGTACTTC.

This clonotype has at least ten counts. This chain joins TRBV6-5 and TRBJ1-2, with D tentatively TRBD1 (5 bases). CDR1 is MNHEY and CDR2 is SVGAGI in the germline V gene. There are 16 residues in the CDR3. V was cut by 6 bases and J by 4 bases, with 21 bases left in between. CDR3: CASRKPLGEGTYGYTF. DNA of the CDR3: TGTGCCAGCAGGAAACCCCTCGGGGAGGGGACCTATGGCTACACCTTC.

This clonotype has ten or more counts. J is TRBJ2-5 and V is TRBV5-1; unclear D gene. Trimming shortened V by 0 bases and J by 1 base, and 7 bases separated the two germline ends. The CDR3 is made up of 14 amino acids. Germline V gives CDR1 SGHRS, CDR2 YFSETQ. The CDR3 sequence: CASSLGRSQETQYF. CDR3 nucleotides: TGCGCCAGCAGCTTGGGACGCTCCCAAGAGACCCAGTACTTC.